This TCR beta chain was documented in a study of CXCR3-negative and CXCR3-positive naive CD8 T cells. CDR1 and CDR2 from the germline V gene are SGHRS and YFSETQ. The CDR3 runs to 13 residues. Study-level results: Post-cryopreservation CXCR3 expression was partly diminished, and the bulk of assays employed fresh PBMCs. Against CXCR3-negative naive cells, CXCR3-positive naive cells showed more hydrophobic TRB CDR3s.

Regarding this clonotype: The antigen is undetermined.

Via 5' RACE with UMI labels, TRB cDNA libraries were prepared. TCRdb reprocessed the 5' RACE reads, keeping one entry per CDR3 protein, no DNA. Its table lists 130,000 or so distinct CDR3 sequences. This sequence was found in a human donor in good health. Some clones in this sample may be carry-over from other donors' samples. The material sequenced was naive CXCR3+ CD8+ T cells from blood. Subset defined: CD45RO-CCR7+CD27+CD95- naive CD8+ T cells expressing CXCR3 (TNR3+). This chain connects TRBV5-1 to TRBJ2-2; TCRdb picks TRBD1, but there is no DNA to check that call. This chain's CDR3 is CASSPPGTGELFF.